This T cell receptor beta chain came from a study of regulatory dendritic cells for organ transplantation. Sorted subsets were CFSE-labeled and cultured roughly 5 days with allogeneic dendritic cells. As for this clone: Antigen unknown.

Sequencing was performed with immunoSEQ multiplex PCR; in TCRdb, only in-frame clones are kept and a portion is missing. The table includes more than 10,000 clones, about four fifths detected once. Trimming removed 7 bases from V and 2 bases from J; junction bases left unmatched: 5. Per the germline V gene, CDR1 is SQVTM and CDR2 is ANQGSEA. The CDR3 contains 14 residues. The chain carries TRBV29-1 and TRBJ2-3, with TRBD2 matching 11 bases. The TCR sequence derives from a human donor in good health. Sequenced: naive CD8+ T cells from blood cultured with regulatory dendritic cells. Stated subset: CD45RA+ naive T cells. The CDR3 sequence is CSAGLAGSTDTQYF. For the CDR3, the DNA is TGCAGCGCCGGACTAGCGGGTTCCACAGATACGCAGTATTTT.